This is a list of T cell receptor beta chains from one sample in a study of early T cells in non-severe SARS-CoV-2 infection. TCRdb called the 5' RACE reads again in MiXCR, with one record for every CDR3 protein. The table has about 58,000 distinct CDR3 sequences, around an eighth seen once. The sequencing input was whole blood. These receptors came from an adult who was a healthcare worker with PCR-confirmed SARS-CoV-2 infection or an uninfected control (not recorded which). Each CDR3 is given with its conserved first and last residue. The D gene is left open where the match is weak.

J: TRBJ2-1
V: TRBV28
D: TRBD2
CDR3: CASSPLDSGRRDNEQFF

J: TRBJ2-1
V: TRBV2
D: .
CDR3: CASKTGEQFF

J: TRBJ2-2
V: TRBV7-3
D: .
CDR3: CASRPDPSSGELFF

J: TRBJ2-3
V: TRBV2
D: TRBD1
CDR3: CASRAQGFVTDTQYF

J: TRBJ2-3
V: TRBV24-1
D: .
CDR3: CATTDGAGPDTQYF

J: TRBJ2-3
V: TRBV12-3/TRBV12-4
D: .
CDR3: CASSPMTKADTQYF

J: TRBJ2-1
V: TRBV6-5
D: TRBD2
CDR3: CASSWGLAGTQGVYNEQFF

J: TRBJ2-1
V: TRBV19
D: .
CDR3: CASKEMKVAGQGFRSYNEQFF

J: TRBJ2-3
V: TRBV5-4
D: .
CDR3: CASSQETDTQYF

J: TRBJ2-7
V: TRBV4-1
D: TRBD2
CDR3: CASSRGLAGGYEQYF

J: TRBJ1-5
V: TRBV18
D: .
CDR3: CASSRSMGGSNQPQHF

J: TRBJ2-6
V: TRBV7-6
D: .
CDR3: CASSFREAAGVLSGANVLTF

J: TRBJ2-7
V: TRBV6-6
D: .
CDR3: CASSHGEPYHEQYF

J: TRBJ2-5
V: TRBV20-1
D: .
CDR3: CSARVPSTYQETQYF

J: TRBJ2-1
V: TRBV7-6
D: TRBD1
CDR3: CASSWGQYYNEQFF

J: TRBJ2-1
V: TRBV7-9
D: .
CDR3: CASRRDSQQFF

J: TRBJ1-3
V: TRBV20-1
D: .
CDR3: CSANRGTHTIYF

J: TRBJ2-1
V: TRBV20-1
D: TRBD2
CDR3: CSARDPGLSVPSSYNEQFF

J: TRBJ2-1
V: TRBV20-1
D: .
CDR3: CSATFGSLDNEQFF

J: TRBJ2-5
V: TRBV12-3/TRBV12-4
D: TRBD2
CDR3: CASSSLGAGGIIETQYF

J: TRBJ2-7
V: TRBV27
D: TRBD1
CDR3: CAAGDRGHEQYF

J: TRBJ2-3
V: TRBV27
D: .
CDR3: CASSWAATSTDTQYF

J: TRBJ1-1
V: TRBV7-3
D: .
CDR3: CASSWDKNTEAFF

J: TRBJ1-3
V: TRBV18
D: .
CDR3: CASSPRGATGNTIYF

J: TRBJ2-7
V: TRBV20-1
D: .
CDR3: CSARGGGTPTYEQYF

J: TRBJ1-6
V: TRBV7-6
D: .
CDR3: CASSSLGGMNSPLHF

J: TRBJ2-5
V: TRBV30
D: TRBD2
CDR3: CAWDSGGRETQYF

J: TRBJ1-5
V: TRBV7-6
D: .
CDR3: CASSPSSTGGQPQHF

J: TRBJ2-1
V: TRBV29-1
D: TRBD2
CDR3: CSGKLAGGNEQFF

J: TRBJ2-2
V: TRBV29-1
D: .
CDR3: CSVDRRTDGELFF

J: TRBJ1-5
V: TRBV28
D: .
CDR3: CASRQPSDHQPQHF

J: TRBJ2-7
V: TRBV28
D: .
CDR3: CASLGLIGSVYEQYF

J: TRBJ2-3
V: TRBV10-3
D: TRBD1
CDR3: CAIGDSPQDTQYF

J: TRBJ2-7
V: TRBV15
D: .
CDR3: CATSRDQGATYEQYF

J: TRBJ1-4
V: TRBV28
D: .
CDR3: CASSTVGATNEKLFF

J: TRBJ2-1
V: TRBV13
D: TRBD2
CDR3: CASSTGTSGINEQFF

J: TRBJ2-7
V: TRBV20-1
D: TRBD2
CDR3: CSASWLAGGPREQYF

J: TRBJ2-1
V: TRBV7-9
D: .
CDR3: CASSLGSGTTYNEQFF

J: TRBJ2-3
V: TRBV7-8
D: TRBD2
CDR3: CASSPLAGRRTDTQYF

J: TRBJ2-1
V: TRBV5-1
D: TRBD1
CDR3: CASSLGQGANEQFF

J: TRBJ2-7
V: TRBV7-2
D: .
CDR3: CASSSRDSSYEQYF